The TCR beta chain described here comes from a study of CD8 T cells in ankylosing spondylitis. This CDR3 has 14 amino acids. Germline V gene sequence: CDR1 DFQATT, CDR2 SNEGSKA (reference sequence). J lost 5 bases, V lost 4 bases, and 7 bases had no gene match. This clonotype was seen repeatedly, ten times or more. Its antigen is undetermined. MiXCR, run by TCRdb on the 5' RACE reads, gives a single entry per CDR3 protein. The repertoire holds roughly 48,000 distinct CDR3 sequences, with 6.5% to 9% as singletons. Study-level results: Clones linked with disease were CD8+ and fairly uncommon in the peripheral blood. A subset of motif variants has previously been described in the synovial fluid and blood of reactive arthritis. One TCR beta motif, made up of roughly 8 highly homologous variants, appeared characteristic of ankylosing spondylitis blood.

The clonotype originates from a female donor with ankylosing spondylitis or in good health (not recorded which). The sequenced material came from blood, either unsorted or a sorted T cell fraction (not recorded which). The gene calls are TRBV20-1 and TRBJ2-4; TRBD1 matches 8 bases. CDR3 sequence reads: CSATQGAGQNIQYF. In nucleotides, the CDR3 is TGCAGTGCTACTCAGGGGGCGGGCCAAAACATTCAGTACTTC.